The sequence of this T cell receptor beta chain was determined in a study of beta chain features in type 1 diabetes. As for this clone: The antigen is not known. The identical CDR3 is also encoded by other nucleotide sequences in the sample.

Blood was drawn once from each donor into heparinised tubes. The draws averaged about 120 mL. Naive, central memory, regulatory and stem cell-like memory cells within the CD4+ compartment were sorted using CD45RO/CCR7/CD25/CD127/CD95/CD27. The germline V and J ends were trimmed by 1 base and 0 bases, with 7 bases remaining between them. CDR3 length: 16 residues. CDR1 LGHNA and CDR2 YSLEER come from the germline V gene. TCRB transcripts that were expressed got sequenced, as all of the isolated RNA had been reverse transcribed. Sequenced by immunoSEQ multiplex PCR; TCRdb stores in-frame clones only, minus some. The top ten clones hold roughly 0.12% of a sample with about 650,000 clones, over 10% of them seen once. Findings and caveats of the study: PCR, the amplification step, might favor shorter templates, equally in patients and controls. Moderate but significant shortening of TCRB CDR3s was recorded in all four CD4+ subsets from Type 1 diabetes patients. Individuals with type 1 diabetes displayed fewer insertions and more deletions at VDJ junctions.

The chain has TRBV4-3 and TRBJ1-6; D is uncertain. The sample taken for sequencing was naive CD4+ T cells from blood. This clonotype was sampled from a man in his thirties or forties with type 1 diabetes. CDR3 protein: CASSQALSSYNSPLHF. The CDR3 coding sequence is TGCGCCAGCAGCCAAGCCCTCAGCTCCTATAATTCACCCCTCCACTTT.